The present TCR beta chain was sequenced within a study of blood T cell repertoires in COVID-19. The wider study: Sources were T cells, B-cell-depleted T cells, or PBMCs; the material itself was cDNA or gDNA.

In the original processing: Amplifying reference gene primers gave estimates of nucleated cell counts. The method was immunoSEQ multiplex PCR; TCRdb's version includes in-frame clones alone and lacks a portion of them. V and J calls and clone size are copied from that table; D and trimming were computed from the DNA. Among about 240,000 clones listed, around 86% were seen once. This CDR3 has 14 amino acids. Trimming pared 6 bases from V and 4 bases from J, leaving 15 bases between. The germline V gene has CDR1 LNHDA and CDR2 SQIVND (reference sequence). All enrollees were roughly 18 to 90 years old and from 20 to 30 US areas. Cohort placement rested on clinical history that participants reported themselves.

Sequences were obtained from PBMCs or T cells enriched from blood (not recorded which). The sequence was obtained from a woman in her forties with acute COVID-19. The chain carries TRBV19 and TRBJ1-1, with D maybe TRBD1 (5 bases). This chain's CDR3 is CASSPLGRGTEAFF. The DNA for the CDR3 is TGTGCCAGTAGCCCCCTGGGGCGAGGCACTGAAGCTTTCTTT. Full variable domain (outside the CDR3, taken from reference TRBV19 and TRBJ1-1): DGGITQSPKYLFRKEGQNVTLSCEQNLNHDAMYWYRQDPGQGLRLIYYSQIVNDFQKGDIAEGYSVSREKKESFPLTVTSAQKNPTAFYLCASSPLGRGTEAFFGQGTRLTVV.